The 3 T cell receptor beta chains given below trace back to one sample, sequenced in a study of T cell responses to AZD1222 COVID-19 vaccine. The data were produced by immunoSEQ multiplex PCR, yet TCRdb's version contains in-frame clones alone and is incomplete. The sample records around 85,000 clones, about nine tenths being singletons. The source was peripheral blood, collected 28 days after the second AZD1222 dose. The receptor source for this set is an adult who received the AZD1222 COVID-19 vaccine.

The rearrangement joins TRBV6-6 to TRBJ2-7, with D possibly TRBD2 on 5 matching bases. The V gene's germline CDR1 is MNHNY and CDR2 SVGAGI (reference sequence). V lost 2 bases, J lost 5 bases, and 10 bases lay in between. The CDR3 covers 13 residues. CDR3 bases: TGTGCCAGCAGTTACGAGGGTGTCCACGAGCAGTACTTC. As protein: CASSYEGVHEQYF.

This clone showed up just a few times. The V gene is TRBV4-1, the J gene TRBJ1-4; D is unclear. In germline, CDR1 is MGHRA, CDR2 YSYEKL. With 7 bases removed from V and 0 bases from J, the gap between germline ends came to 9 bases. The CDR3 consists of 14 residues. Here the CDR3 DNA reads TGCGCCAGCACGGGTCTCACAACTAATGAAAAACTGTTTTTT. Translating gives CASTGLTTNEKLFF.

The CDR3 region has the DNA TGTGCCAGCAGTTCCCTTACCCTCAGGGGAAAAAGCAATCAGCCCCAGCATTTT. Translated: CASSSLTLRGKSNQPQHF. The chain carries TRBV28 and TRBJ1-5; a weak D match, TRBD1 (6 bases). The germline V gene encodes CDR1 MDHEN and CDR2 SYDVKM. The V end lost 4 bases, the J end lost 1 base, and 20 bases lay between the germline ends. The length of the CDR3 is 18 residues.